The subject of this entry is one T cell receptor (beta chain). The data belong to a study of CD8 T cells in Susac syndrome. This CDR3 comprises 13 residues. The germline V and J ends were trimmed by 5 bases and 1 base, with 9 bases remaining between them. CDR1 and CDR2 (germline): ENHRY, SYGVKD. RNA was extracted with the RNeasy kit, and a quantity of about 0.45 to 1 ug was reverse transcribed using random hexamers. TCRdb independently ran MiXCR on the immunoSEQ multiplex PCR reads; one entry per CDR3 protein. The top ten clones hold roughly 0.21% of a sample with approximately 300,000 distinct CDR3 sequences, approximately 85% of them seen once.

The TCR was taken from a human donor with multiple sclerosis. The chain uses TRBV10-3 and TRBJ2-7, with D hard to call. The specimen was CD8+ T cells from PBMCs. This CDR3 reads CAISSENSYEQYF. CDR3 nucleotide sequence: TGTGCCATCAGTTCGGAGAATTCCTACGAGCAGTACTTC.